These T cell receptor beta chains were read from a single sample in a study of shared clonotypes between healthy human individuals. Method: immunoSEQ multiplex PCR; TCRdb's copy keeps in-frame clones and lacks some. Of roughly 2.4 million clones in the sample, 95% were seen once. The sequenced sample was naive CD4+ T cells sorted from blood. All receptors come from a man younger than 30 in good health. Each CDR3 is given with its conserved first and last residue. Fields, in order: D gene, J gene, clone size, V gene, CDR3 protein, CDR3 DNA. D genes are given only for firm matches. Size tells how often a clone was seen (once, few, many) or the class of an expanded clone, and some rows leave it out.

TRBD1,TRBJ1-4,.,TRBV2,CASTDGTGRKKLFF,TGTGCCAGCACCGACGGGACAGGGAGGAAAAAACTGTTTTTT
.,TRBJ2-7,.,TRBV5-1,CASSLGQTTYEQYF,TGCGCCAGCAGCTTGGGACAGACAACCTACGAGCAGTACTTC
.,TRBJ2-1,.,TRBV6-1,CASSVLAPSSYNEQFF,TGTGCCAGCAGTGTACTAGCCCCGAGCTCCTACAATGAGCAGTTCTTC
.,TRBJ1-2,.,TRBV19,CASSGQGQLSNYGYTF,TGTGCCAGTAGCGGTCAAGGACAGTTATCTAACTATGGCTACACCTTC
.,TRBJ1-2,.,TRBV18,CASSPSQGTYGYTF,TGTGCCAGCTCACCCAGTCAGGGGACCTATGGCTACACCTTC
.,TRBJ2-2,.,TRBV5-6,CASSLPTTGTGELFF,TGTGCCAGCAGCTTACCTACGACAGGCACCGGGGAGCTGTTTTTT
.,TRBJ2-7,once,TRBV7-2,CASTSGTEPFEQYF,TGTGCCAGCACCAGCGGGACAGAGCCTTTCGAGCAGTACTTC
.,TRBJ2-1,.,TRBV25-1,CASSGSLAQFF,TGTGCCAGCAGTGGATCCCTAGCGCAGTTCTTC
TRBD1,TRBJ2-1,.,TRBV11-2,CASSLWTGKTSYNEQFF,TGTGCCAGCAGCCTGTGGACAGGAAAAACCTCCTACAATGAGCAGTTCTTC
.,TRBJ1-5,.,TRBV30,CAWSIGGGEPQHF,TGTGCCTGGAGTATAGGGGGGGGAGAGCCCCAGCATTTT
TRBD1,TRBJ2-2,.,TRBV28,CASNDRGNTGELFF,TGTGCCAGCAACGACAGGGGGAACACCGGGGAGCTGTTTTTT
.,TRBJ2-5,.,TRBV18,CASSPYTEETQYF,TGTGCCAGCTCACCATACACAGAGGAGACCCAGTACTTC
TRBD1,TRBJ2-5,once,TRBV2,CASRTTGGAGTQYF,TGTGCCAGCAGGACTACAGGGGGCGCAGGGACCCAGTACTTC
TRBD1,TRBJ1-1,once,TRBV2,CASRTDRGNEAFF,TGTGCCAGCAGAACGGACAGGGGTAATGAAGCTTTCTTT
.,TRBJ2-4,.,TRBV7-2,CASSVGRGRTKNIQYF,TGTGCCAGCAGCGTCGGGAGGGGGCGAACCAAAAACATTCAGTACTTC
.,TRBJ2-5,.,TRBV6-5,CASSYSAGPFQETQYF,TGTGCCAGCAGTTACTCCGCGGGGCCCTTCCAAGAGACCCAGTACTTC
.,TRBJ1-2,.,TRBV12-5,CASGWPPANYGYTF,TGTGCTAGTGGTTGGCCCCCTGCCAACTATGGCTACACCTTC
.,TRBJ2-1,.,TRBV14,CASSPGYNEQFF,TGTGCCAGCAGCCCGGGGTACAATGAGCAGTTCTTC
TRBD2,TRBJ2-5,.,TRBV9,CASSVGGSGETQYF,TGTGCCAGCAGCGTGGGCGGGAGTGGGGAGACCCAGTACTTC
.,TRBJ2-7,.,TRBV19,CASSSGRNTYEQYF,TGTGCCAGTAGTAGCGGACGAAACACCTACGAGCAGTACTTC
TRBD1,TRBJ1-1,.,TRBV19,CASSTRGQGGTEAFF,TGTGCCAGTAGTACCCGGGGACAGGGGGGAACTGAAGCTTTCTTT
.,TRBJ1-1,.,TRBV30,CAWSTKNTEAFF,TGTGCCTGGAGTACTAAGAACACTGAAGCTTTCTTT
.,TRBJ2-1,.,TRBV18,CASSPRGPPMNEQFF,TGTGCCAGCTCACCACGGGGACCCCCTATGAATGAGCAGTTCTTC
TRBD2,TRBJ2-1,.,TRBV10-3,CAIRGQREYSYNEQFF,TGTGCCATCAGAGGACAGCGGGAGTACTCCTACAATGAGCAGTTCTTC
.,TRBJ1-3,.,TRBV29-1,CSVVEGGNTIYF,TGCAGCGTTGTAGAGGGGGGAAACACCATATATTTT
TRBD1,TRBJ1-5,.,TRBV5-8,CASSTNRGRTYQPQHF,TGTGCCAGCAGCACAAACAGGGGGCGCACATATCAGCCCCAGCATTTT
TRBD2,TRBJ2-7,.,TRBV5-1,CASSLGITSVFYEQYF,TGCGCCAGCAGCTTGGGAATCACTAGCGTCTTCTACGAGCAGTACTTC
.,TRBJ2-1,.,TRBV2,CASSARELAEQFF,TGTGCCAGCAGTGCCAGGGAACTGGCTGAGCAGTTCTTC
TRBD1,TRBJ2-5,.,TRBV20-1,CSADRQETQYF,TGCAGCGCGGACAGGCAAGAGACCCAGTACTTC
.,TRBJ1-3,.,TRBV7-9,CASSLDPGTTGNTIYF,TGTGCCAGCAGCTTAGATCCCGGGACGACTGGAAACACCATATATTTT
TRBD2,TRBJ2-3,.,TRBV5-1,CASSLGGLAGPDTQYF,TGCGCCAGCAGCTTGGGGGGACTAGCAGGACCAGATACGCAGTATTTT
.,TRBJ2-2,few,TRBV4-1,CASSQGQANTGELFF,TGCGCCAGCAGCCAAGGACAGGCGAACACCGGGGAGCTGTTTTTT
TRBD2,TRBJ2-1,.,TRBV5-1,CASSLRLAGIYNEQFF,TGCGCCAGCAGCTTGCGACTAGCGGGGATTTACAATGAGCAGTTCTTC
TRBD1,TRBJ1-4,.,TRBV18,CASSPRQGGTNEKLFF,TGTGCCAGCTCACCTAGACAGGGCGGAACTAATGAAAAACTGTTTTTT
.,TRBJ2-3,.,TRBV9,CASSVEYGVVSSEDTQYF,TGTGCCAGCAGCGTAGAATACGGGGTCGTCAGCTCTGAAGATACGCAGTATTTT
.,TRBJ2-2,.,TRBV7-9,CASSPPIWKNTGELFF,TGTGCCAGCAGCCCCCCTATCTGGAAGAACACCGGGGAGCTGTTTTTT
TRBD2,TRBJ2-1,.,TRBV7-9,CACPPGTSGRNSYNEQFF,TGTGCCTGCCCCCCCGGGACTAGCGGGAGAAACTCCTACAATGAGCAGTTCTTC
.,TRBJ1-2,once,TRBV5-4,CASSLDSTYGYTF,TGTGCCAGCAGCTTAGACAGTACCTATGGCTACACCTTC
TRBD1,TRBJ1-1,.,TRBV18,CASSPGQQSGTEAFF,TGTGCCAGCTCACCGGGACAGCAAAGTGGCACTGAAGCTTTCTTT
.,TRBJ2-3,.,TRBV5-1,CASSLEGDPAADTQYF,TGCGCCAGCAGCTTGGAGGGGGACCCAGCAGCAGATACGCAGTATTTT
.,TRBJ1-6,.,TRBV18,CASSPRQNNSPLHF,TGTGCCAGCTCACCACGACAGAATAATTCACCCCTCCACTTT
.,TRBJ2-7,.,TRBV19,CASSIGQFYEQYF,TGTGCCAGTAGTATTGGGCAGTTCTACGAGCAGTACTTC
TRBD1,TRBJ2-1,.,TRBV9,CASSPWDRDYNEQFF,TGTGCCAGCAGCCCATGGGACAGGGATTACAATGAGCAGTTCTTC
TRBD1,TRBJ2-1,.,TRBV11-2,CASSLLQTGGRSYNEQFF,TGTGCCAGCAGCTTATTACAGACAGGGGGAAGGTCCTACAATGAGCAGTTCTTC
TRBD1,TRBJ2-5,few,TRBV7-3,CASSLGDRDQETQYF,TGTGCCAGCAGCTTAGGGGACAGGGACCAAGAGACCCAGTACTTC
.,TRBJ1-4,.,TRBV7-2,CASSLVGPWGEKLFF,TGTGCCAGCAGCTTAGTTGGGCCTTGGGGTGAAAAACTGTTTTTT
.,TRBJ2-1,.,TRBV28,CASSLSLGSYNEQFF,TGTGCCAGCAGTCTTAGTTTGGGCTCCTACAATGAGCAGTTCTTC
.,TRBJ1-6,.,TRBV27,CASSFRQTGVGGYNSPLHF,TGTGCCAGCAGTTTTAGGCAGACTGGGGTGGGAGGTTATAATTCACCCCTCCACTTT
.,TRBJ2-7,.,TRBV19,CASRRAGQSYEQYF,TGTGCCAGTAGGAGGGCAGGTCAGTCCTACGAGCAGTACTTC
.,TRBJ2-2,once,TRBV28,CASSREKSVYTGELFF,TGTGCCAGCAGCCGGGAGAAGTCCGTTTACACCGGGGAGCTGTTTTTT